This T cell receptor beta chain emerged from a study of OX40 agonist ivuxolimab in advanced cancers. Overall study context: The patients received agonistic anti-OX40 (CD134) antibody ivuxolimab. Study-level findings and limits: Clonal expansion among partial responders at 0.1-3.0 mg/kg ranked near the lowest.

CDR3 length equals 16 residues. Germline loops: CDR1 WSHSY, CDR2 SAAADI. The junction had 7 bases not matched to a gene; V was cut back by 5 bases and J by 2 bases. People who had autoimmune disease history or systemic immunosuppression were excluded. Sampling times: baseline, cycle 4 day 1, cycle 7 day 1. This clone was seen a single time. Its antigen remains unknown. Assay used: immunoSEQ multiplex PCR; TCRdb lists only in-frame clones, some missing. The sample includes about 96,000 clones, about 80% seen only once; the top ten take about 6%. The source of this sequence is an adult with an advanced solid tumor such as melanoma, head and neck, liver or kidney cancer. Sequencing was performed on CD4+ or CD8+ T cells sorted from blood, taken in a trial of the OX40 agonist ivuxolimab. The V call is TRBV10-2, the J call TRBJ2-3; TRBD2 matches at 10 bases. CDR3 DNA sequence: TGCGCCAGCAGTCTTAGCGGGAGGACCCTCACAGATACGCAGTATTTT. Encoded protein: CASSLSGRTLTDTQYF.